These 8 T cell receptor beta chains originate from one sample sequenced in a study of CD8+ T cells in alopecia areata. Treatment: oral pan-JAK inhibitor, 5-10 mg twice daily. Following extraction, RNA underwent reverse transcription to cDNA, which served as the sequencing template. Sequencing used immunoSEQ multiplex PCR; TCRdb keeps in-frame clones, though not all of them. The repertoire holds 150,000 to 200,000 clones, with 64% as singletons. Sequenced here: CD4+ T cells sorted from blood, sampled between weeks 49 and 50, from a patient treated with tofacitinib. These receptors originate from a human donor with alopecia areata.

J is TRBJ1-2 and V is TRBV18; 8 nucleotides match TRBD1. J lost 6 bases, V lost 5 bases, and 8 bases had no gene match. The CDR3 covers 14 residues. CDR1 is KGHSH, CDR2 LQKENI, per germline. The chain's CDR3 is CASSSGTGKNGYTF. The CDR3 region has the DNA TGTGCCAGCTCATCTGGGACAGGAAAAAATGGCTACACCTTC.

This clone was observed a single time. The chain joins TRBV28 to TRBJ2-6; no reliable D call. The germline V gene encodes CDR1 MDHEN and CDR2 SYDVKM. This CDR3 has 14 amino acids. Trimming stripped 6 bases from V and 3 bases from J, with 9 bases between. The CDR3 nucleotides are TGTGCCAGCAGGACGGCGCGTGGGGCCAACGTCCTGACTTTC. This codes for CASRTARGANVLTF.

The sample holds one count of this clone. The CDR3 spells CASSYSQTSNQPQHF. CDR3 coding DNA: TGTGCCAGCAGTTACTCGCAAACTAGCAATCAGCCCCAGCATTTT. The chain is built from TRBV6-5 and TRBJ1-5, with D unresolved. CDR1 is MNHEY and CDR2 is SVGAGI in the germline V gene. V was trimmed by 0 bases and J by 0 bases, leaving 6 bases between them. The CDR3 extends over 15 amino acids.

The chain carries TRBV4-1 and TRBJ2-7, with a tentative D call TRBD2 (6 bases). This CDR3 is 15 amino acids long. Between the trimmed V and J ends, which lost 2 bases and 4 bases, there was a span of 15 bases. Germline V gene lookup returns CDR1 MGHRA and CDR2 YSYEKL. CDR3 amino acids: CASSQPGLEPYEQYF. For the CDR3, the DNA is TGCGCCAGCAGCCAACCGGGACTCGAGCCTTACGAGCAGTACTTC.

The rearrangement joins TRBV7-2 to TRBJ1-1, with D unresolved. The CDR3 contains 12 residues. Germline lookup yields CDR1 SGHTA and CDR2 FQGNSA. Deletions cut 5 bases from V and 1 base from J, with 5 bases between. In nucleotides, the CDR3 is TGTGCCAGCAGCCGGAGGAACACTGAAGCTTTCTTT. It specifies CASSRRNTEAFF.

V usage is TRBV5-1 and J usage is TRBJ2-1; D is ambiguous. Germline V gene lookup returns CDR1 SGHRS and CDR2 YFSETQ. Between the trimmed V and J ends, which lost 0 bases and 8 bases, there was a span of 15 bases. This CDR3 region has 15 residues. The DNA for the CDR3 is TGCGCCAGCAGCTTGGACAAAAAAACGACGGATGAGCAGTTCTTC. Encoded protein: CASSLDKKTTDEQFF.

This rearrangement joins TRBV7-3 to TRBJ2-7; D is possibly TRBD1 (7 bases). Trimming took off 5 bases at V and 7 bases at J, with 12 bases between the two ends. The CDR3 is 12 residues long. In germline, CDR1 is SGHTA, CDR2 FQGTGA. The chain's CDR3 is CASSPGGQEQYF. Here the CDR3 DNA reads TGTGCCAGCAGCCCCGGGGGACAGGAGCAGTACTTC. Full variable domain (remainder filled in from reference TRBV7-3 and TRBJ2-7): GAGVSQTPSNKVTEKGKYVELRCDPISGHTALYWYRQSLGQGPEFLIYFQGTGAADDSGLPNDRFFAVRPEGSVSTLKIQRTERGDSAVYLCASSPGGQEQYFGPGTRLTVT.

The chain couples TRBV28 to TRBJ2-6, with D tentatively TRBD2 (5 bases). Trimming removed 1 base at V and 2 bases at J, with 9 bases between. The CDR3 runs to 16 residues. Per the germline V gene, CDR1 is MDHEN and CDR2 is SYDVKM. The CDR3, as DNA: TGTGCCAGCAGTTTATCGCCCGGGGCTGGGGCCAACGTCCTGACTTTC. This sequence encodes CASSLSPGAGANVLTF.